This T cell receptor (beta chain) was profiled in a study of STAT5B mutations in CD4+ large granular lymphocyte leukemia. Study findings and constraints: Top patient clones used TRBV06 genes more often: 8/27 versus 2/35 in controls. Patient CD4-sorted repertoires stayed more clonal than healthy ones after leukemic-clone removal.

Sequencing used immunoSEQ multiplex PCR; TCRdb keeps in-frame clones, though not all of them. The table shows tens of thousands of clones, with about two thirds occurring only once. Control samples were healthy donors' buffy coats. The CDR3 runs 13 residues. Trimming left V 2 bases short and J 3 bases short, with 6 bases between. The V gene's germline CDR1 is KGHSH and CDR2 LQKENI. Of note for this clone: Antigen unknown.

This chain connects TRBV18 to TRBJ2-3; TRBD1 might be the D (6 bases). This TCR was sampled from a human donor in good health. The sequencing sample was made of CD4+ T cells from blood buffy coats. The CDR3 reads CASSPRGTDTQYF. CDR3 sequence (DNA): TGTGCCAGCTCACCAAGGGGGACAGATACGCAGTATTTT.